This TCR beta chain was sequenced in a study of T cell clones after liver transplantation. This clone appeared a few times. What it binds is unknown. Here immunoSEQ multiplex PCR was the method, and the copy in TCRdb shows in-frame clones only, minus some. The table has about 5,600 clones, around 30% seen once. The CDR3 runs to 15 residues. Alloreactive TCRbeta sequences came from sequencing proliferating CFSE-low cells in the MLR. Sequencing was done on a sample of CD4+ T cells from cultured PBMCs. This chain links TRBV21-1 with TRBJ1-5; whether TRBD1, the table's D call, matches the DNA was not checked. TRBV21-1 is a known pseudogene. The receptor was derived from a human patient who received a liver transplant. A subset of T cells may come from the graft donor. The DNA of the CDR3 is TGTGCCAGCAGCAAGAAAGGGGGCCGGAGTCAGCCCCAGCATTTT. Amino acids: CASSKKGGRSQPQHF.